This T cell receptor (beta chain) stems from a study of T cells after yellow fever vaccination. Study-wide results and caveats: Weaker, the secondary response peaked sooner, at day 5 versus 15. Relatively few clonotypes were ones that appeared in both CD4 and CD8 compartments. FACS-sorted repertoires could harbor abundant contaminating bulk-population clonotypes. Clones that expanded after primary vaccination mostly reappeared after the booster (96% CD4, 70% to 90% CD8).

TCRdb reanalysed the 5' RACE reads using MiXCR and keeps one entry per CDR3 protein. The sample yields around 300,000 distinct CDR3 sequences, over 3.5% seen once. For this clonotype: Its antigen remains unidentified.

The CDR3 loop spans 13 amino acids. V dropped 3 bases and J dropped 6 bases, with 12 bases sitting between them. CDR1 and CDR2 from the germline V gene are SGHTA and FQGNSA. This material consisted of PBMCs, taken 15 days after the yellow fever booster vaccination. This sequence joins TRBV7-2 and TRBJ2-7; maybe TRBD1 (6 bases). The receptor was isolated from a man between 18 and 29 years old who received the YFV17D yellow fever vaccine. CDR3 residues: CASSFRTGTEQYF. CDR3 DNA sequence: TGTGCCAGCAGCTTCCGAACAGGGACCGAGCAGTACTTC.